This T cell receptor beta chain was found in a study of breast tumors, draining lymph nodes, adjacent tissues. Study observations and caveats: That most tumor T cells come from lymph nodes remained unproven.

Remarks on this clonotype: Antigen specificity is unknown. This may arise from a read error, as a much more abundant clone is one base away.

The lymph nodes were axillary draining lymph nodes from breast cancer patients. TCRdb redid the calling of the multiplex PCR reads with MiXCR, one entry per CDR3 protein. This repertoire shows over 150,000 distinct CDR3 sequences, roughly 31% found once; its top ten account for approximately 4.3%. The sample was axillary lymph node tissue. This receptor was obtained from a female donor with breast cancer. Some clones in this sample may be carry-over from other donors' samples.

The CDR3 DNA sequence: TGTGCCAGCAGCTTTCAGGGGACGGCTGGAAACACCATGTATTTT. Its protein product is CASSFQGTAGNTMYF. This rearrangement joins TRBV5-6 to TRBJ1-3; TRBD1 might be the D (6 bases). Germline V CDR1 and CDR2: SGHDT, YYEEEE. CDR3 length equals 15 residues.